This T cell receptor (beta chain) originates from a study of PD-1 blockade in classical Hodgkin lymphoma. Sample time point: newly diagnosed, previously untreated cHL patient sample. The investigators isolated CD8+ T cells from thawed PBMCs using magnetic negative selection. As a comparison, the study used PBMCs from newly diagnosed, untreated classical Hodgkin lymphoma. Some clones are missing from TCRdb's copy, which holds only in-frame ones; the method was immunoSEQ multiplex PCR. The table lists over 20,000 clones, around nine tenths of them singletons. Only one count was recorded for this clone. This CDR3 spans 16 amino acids. V shed 1 base, J shed 6 bases, and the junction held 6 bases outside the gene matches. Germline values: CDR1 SEHNR, CDR2 FQNEAQ (reference sequence).

The clonotype was recovered from a human donor with classical Hodgkin lymphoma. The sequencing sample was made of CD8+ T cells from blood. The rearrangement links TRBV7-9 to TRBJ2-1; 10 bases match TRBD1. The CDR3 DNA sequence: TGTGCCAGCAGCTTAGTGTGGACAGGGGGTACCAATGAGCAGTTCTTC. Protein sequence: CASSLVWTGGTNEQFF.